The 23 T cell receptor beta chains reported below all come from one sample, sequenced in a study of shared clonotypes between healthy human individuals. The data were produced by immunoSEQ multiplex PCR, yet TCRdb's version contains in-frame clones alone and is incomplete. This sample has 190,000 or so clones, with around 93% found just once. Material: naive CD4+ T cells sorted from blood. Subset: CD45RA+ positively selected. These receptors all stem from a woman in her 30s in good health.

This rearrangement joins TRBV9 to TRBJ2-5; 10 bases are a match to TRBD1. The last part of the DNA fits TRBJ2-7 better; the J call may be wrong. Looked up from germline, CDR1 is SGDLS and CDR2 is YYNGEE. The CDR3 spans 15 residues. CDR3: CASSVAGTGAHEQYF. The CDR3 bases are TGTGCCAGCAGCGTAGCCGGGACAGGGGCCCACGAGCAGTACTTC.

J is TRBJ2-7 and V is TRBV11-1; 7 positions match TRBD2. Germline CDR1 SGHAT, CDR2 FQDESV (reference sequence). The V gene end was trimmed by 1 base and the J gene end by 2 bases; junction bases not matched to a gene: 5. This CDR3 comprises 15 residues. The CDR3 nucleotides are TGTGCCAGCAGCTTAGGCGGGAGACCCCCCTACGAGCAGTACTTC. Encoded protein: CASSLGGRPPYEQYF.

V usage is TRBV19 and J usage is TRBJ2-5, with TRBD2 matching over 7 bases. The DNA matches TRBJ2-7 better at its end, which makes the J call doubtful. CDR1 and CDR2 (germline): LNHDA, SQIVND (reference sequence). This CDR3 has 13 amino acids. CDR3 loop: CASSGGSSYEQYF. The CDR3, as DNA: TGTGCCAGTAGTGGCGGGAGCTCCTACGAGCAGTACTTC.

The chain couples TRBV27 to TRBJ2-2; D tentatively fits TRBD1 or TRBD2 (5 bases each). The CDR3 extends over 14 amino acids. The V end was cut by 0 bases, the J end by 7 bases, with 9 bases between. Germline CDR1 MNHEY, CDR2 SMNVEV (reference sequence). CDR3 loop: CASSLSRGVGELFF. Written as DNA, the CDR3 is TGTGCCAGCAGTTTATCGCGAGGGGTCGGGGAGCTGTTTTTT.

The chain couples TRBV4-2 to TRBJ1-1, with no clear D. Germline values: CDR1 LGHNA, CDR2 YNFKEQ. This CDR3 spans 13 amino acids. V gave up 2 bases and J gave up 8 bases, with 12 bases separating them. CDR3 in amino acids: CASSQISIPEAFF. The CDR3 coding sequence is TGTGCCAGCAGCCAAATCTCCATCCCCGAAGCTTTCTTT.

This CDR3 is CAWKTSGTGNIQYF. The CDR3 nucleotides read TGTGCCTGGAAGACGAGCGGGACCGGAAACATTCAGTACTTC. The chain recombines TRBV30 with TRBJ2-4, with 7 bases fitting TRBD2. The CDR3 covers 14 residues. Germline lookup yields CDR1 GTSNPN and CDR2 SVGIG (reference sequence). V trimming: 4 bases; J trimming: 6 bases; junction bases outside the gene matches: 9.

The CDR3 region is CASSLGGNSPDTQYF. The CDR3 nucleotides are TGTGCCAGCAGTTTAGGCGGGAACAGCCCAGATACGCAGTATTTT. The V call is TRBV27, the J call TRBJ2-3; D may be TRBD2 (6 bases). With 2 bases removed from V and 4 bases from J, the gap between germline ends came to 13 bases. CDR3 size: 15 residues. Germline V gene sequence: CDR1 MNHEY, CDR2 SMNVEV (reference sequence).

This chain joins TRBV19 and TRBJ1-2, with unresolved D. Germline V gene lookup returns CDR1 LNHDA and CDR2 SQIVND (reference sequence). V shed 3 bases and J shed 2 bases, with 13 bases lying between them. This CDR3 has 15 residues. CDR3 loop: CASSIPSGRNYGYTF. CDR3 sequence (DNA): TGTGCCAGTAGTATCCCCTCCGGCAGGAACTATGGCTACACCTTC.

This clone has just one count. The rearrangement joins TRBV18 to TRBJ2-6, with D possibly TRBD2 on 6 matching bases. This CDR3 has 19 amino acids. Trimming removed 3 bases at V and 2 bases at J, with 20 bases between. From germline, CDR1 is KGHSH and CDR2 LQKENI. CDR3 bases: TGTGCCAGCTCACCTAATTCAGCGGGCAGCAACACTGGGGCCAACGTCCTGACTTTC. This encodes CASSPNSAGSNTGANVLTF.

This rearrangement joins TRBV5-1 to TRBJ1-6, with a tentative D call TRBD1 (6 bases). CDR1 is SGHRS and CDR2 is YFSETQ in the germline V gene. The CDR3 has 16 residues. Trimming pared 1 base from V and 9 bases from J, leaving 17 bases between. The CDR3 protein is CASSLSRGGNRSPLHF. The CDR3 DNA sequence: TGCGCCAGCAGCTTGTCCAGGGGCGGAAATCGTTCACCCCTCCACTTT.

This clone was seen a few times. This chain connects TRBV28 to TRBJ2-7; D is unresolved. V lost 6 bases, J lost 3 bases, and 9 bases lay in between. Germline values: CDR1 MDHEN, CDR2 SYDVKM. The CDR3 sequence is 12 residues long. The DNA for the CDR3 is TGTGCCAGCAGATCGGACGGCTACGAGCAGTACTTC. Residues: CASRSDGYEQYF.

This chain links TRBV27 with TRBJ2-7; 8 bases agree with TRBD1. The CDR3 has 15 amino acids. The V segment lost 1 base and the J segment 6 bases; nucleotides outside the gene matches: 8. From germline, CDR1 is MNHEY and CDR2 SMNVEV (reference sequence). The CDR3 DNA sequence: TGTGCCAGCAGTTTATATCAGGGGGCCCCTAGCGAGCAGTACTTC. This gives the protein CASSLYQGAPSEQYF.

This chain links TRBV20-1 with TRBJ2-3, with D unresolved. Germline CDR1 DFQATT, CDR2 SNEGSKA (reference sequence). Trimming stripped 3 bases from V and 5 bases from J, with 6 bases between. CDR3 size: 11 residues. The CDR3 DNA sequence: TGCAGTGCTAGGAGAATAGATACGCAGTATTTT. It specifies CSARRIDTQYF.

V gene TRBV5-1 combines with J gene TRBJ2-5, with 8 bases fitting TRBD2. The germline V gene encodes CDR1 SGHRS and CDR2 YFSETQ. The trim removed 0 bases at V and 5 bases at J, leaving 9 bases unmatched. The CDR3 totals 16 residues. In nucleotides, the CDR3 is TGCGCCAGCAGCTTGGGATTAGCGGGACGGAAGGAGACCCAGTACTTC. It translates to CASSLGLAGRKETQYF. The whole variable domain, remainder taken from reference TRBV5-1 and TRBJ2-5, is KAGVTQTPRYLIKTRGQQVTLSCSPISGHRSVSWYQQTPGQGLQFLFEYFSETQRNKGNFPGRFSGRQFSNSRSEMNVSTLELGDSALYLCASSLGLAGRKETQYFGPGTRLLVL.

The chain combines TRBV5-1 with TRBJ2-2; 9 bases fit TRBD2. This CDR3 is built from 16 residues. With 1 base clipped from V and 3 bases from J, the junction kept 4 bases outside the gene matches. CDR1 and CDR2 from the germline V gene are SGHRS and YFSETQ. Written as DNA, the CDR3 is TGCGCCAGCAGCTTGTCGGCTAGCGGGGACACCGGGGAGCTGTTTTTT. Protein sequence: CASSLSASGDTGELFF. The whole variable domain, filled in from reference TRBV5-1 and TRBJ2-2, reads KAGVTQTPRYLIKTRGQQVTLSCSPISGHRSVSWYQQTPGQGLQFLFEYFSETQRNKGNFPGRFSGRQFSNSRSEMNVSTLELGDSALYLCASSLSASGDTGELFFGEGSRLTVL.

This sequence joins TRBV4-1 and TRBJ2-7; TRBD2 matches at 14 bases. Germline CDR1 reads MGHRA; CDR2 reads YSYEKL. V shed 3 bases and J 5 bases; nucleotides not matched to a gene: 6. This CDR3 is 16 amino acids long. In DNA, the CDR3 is TGCGCCAGCAGCCAGGGGACTAGCGGGAGTCAGCACGAGCAGTACTTC. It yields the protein CASSQGTSGSQHEQYF.

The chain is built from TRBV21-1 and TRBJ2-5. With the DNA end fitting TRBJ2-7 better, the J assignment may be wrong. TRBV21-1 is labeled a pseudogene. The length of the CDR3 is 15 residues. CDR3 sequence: CASSKTRDTSYEQYF. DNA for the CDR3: TGTGCCAGCAGCAAAACCCGGGACACTAGCTACGAGCAGTACTTC.

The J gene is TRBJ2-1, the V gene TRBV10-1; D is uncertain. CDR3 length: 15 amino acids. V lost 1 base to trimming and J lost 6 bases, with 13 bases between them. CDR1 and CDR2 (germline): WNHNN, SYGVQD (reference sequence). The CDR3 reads CASSEWLDPRNEQFF. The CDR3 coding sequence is TGCGCCAGCAGTGAGTGGCTAGATCCCCGCAATGAGCAGTTCTTC.

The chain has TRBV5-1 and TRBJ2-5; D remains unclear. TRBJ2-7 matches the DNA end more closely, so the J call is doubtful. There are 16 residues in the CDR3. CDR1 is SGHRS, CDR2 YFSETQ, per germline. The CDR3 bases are TGCGCCAGCAGTCTCCTGACGGGCACAAGCTCCTACGAGCAGTACTTC. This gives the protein CASSLLTGTSSYEQYF.

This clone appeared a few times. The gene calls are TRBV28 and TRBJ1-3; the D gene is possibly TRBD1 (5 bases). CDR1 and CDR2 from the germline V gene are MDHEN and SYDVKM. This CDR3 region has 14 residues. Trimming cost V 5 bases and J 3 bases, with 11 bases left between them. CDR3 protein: CASSIQGLGNTIYF. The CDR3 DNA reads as TGTGCCAGCAGTATTCAGGGTCTTGGAAACACCATATATTTT.

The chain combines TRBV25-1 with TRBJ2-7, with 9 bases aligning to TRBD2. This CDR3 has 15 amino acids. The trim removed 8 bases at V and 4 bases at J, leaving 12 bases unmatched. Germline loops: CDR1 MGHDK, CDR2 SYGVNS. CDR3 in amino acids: CASAPSLAGTYEQYF. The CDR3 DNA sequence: TGTGCCAGCGCCCCCTCCCTAGCGGGAACATACGAGCAGTACTTC.

In DNA form, the CDR3 reads TGTGCCAGCAGTGAGACGTCCCGAACCTACGAGCAGTACTTC. It encodes CASSETSRTYEQYF. The chain combines TRBV6-1 with TRBJ2-7; D ambiguous. Germline V gene data show CDR1 as MNHNS and CDR2 as SASEGT. The CDR3 length is 14 residues. Between the trimmed V and J ends, which lost 3 bases and 2 bases, there was a span of 11 bases.

DNA of the CDR3: TGTGCCAGCAGCCAAGAGGCAGGGACGTCACCCCTCCACTTT. Its translation is CASSQEAGTSPLHF. V gene TRBV4-2 combines with J gene TRBJ1-6; TRBD1 might be the D (5 bases). Germline lookup yields CDR1 LGHNA and CDR2 YNFKEQ. V lost 0 bases to trimming and J lost 10 bases, with 10 bases between them. This CDR3 is 14 amino acids long.